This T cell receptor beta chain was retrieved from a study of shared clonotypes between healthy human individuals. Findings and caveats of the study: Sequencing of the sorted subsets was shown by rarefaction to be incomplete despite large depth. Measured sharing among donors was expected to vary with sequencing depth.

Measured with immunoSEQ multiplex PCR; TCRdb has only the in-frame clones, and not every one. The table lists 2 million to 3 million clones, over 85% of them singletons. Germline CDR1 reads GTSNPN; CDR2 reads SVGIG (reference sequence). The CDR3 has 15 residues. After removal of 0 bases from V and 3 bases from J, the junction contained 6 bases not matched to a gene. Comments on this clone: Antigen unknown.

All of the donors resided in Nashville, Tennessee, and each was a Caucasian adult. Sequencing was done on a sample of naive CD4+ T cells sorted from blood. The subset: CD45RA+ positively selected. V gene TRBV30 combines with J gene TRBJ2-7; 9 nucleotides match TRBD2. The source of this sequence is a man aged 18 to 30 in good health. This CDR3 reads CAWSVQLAGRYEQYF. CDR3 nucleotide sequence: TGTGCCTGGAGTGTACAACTAGCGGGTCGCTACGAGCAGTACTTC.